The text below deals with one TCR beta chain. Its specific antigen is unknown. There are no base qualities to consult, and no much larger clone falls within one base. The immunoSEQ Assay, a bias-controlled multiplex PCR, was used to amplify TCRbeta CDR3 regions from genomic DNA. The published analysis was carried out like this. Within the assay, amplification of reference gene primers was used to estimate how many nucleated cells each sample contained. Sequence reads were collapsed and filtered to measure the absolute abundance of every unique TCRbeta CDR3 rearrangement. For each sample, productive Simpson clonality was calculated as the square root of Simpson's diversity index over productive rearrangements. This is the immuneACCESS table as TCRdb keeps it, with only in-frame sequences that have V and J called. A part of the clones is gone; compared with another copy, unresolved V genes explain less than half, and the rest is unexplained. The V and J calls and the clone size are those of that table, but D and trimming were determined from the DNA. The sample table shows more than 110,000 clones, and around 80% are seen once. The biggest ten clones account for 4.5% to 5% of the sample.

These data originate in a study of blood T cell repertoires in COVID-19 (dated by TCRdb to 2018 to 2020). Background on the whole study: The collaborator samples originated in the United States, Italy and Spain and spanned the acute and convalescent phases of COVID-19. Nearly every sample came with metadata listing a de-identified subject ID, COVID-19 status, age in years and sex. Deeply sampled blood TCRbeta repertoires from subjects exposed to, actively infected with, or recovered from COVID-19 were included in the dataset. Where available, HLA class I and class II types were taken from metadata supplied by the sample provider and were not determined by assay-based typing. Samples came from the ongoing ImmuneRACE study (first 160 participants) plus 1,254 subjects from 6 global collaborators. The repertoires were released in a freely available public database meant as a resource for research on the immune response to SARS-CoV-2. The material from the prospective study consisted of cDNA or gDNA derived from T cells, B-cell-depleted T cells, or PBMCs. Broader findings and caveats from the paper: How much clinical and demographic metadata was included differed by source and by participant, and the metadata was provided uncurated.

The collaborating institutions used their own protocols to collect whole blood in K2EDTA tubes. For TCRbeta analysis, collaborator samples were shipped as frozen whole blood, as isolated PBMCs, or as DNA extracted from either sample type. A distance of 6 bases separates the germline ends of V and J, which lose 2 bases and 4 bases respectively. The germline V gene sets CDR1 to SGHDN and CDR2 to FVKESK. Including the terminal cysteine and phenylalanine, the CDR3 comprises 13 residues. Only the CDR3 DNA is retained, 39 bases long and in frame from the first base. This clonotype was sampled from a woman of 80 years or more with active or convalescent COVID-19. The rearranged segments are TRBV14 and TRBJ1-5, with no confident D gene call. Sample: peripheral blood. For the CDR3, the sequence is CASSQSENQPQHF. The DNA is TGTGCCAGCAGCCAATCCGAGAATCAGCCCCAGCATTTT.